The text below deals with one T cell receptor beta chain. What it binds is unknown. The sample originates from a study of PD-1 blockade in classical Hodgkin lymphoma. Study observations and caveats: Baseline diversity in complete responders resembled that of newly diagnosed patients.

Data came from immunoSEQ multiplex PCR; TCRdb stores just in-frame clones and leaves some out. This table has some 30,000 clones, 72% appearing once. Time point meaning: cycle 4 day 1 (C4D1), after five to seven weeks of nivolumab. In every patient, relapse followed autologous stem cell transplantation, while exposure to brentuximab vedotin differed. Germline V lookup: CDR1 SGHRS, CDR2 YFSETQ. The CDR3 is made up of 16 amino acids. The V segment lost 4 bases and the J segment 2 bases; nucleotides outside the gene matches: 8. The J gene is TRBJ2-7, the V gene TRBV5-1; 11 bases map to TRBD1. This sequence originates from a human donor with classical Hodgkin lymphoma. Sample: peripheral blood mononuclear cells (PBMCs), taken before the fourth cycle of nivolumab. This CDR3 reads CASSQIWTGGPYEQYF. The CDR3, as DNA: TGCGCCAGCAGCCAAATTTGGACAGGGGGCCCCTACGAGCAGTACTTC.